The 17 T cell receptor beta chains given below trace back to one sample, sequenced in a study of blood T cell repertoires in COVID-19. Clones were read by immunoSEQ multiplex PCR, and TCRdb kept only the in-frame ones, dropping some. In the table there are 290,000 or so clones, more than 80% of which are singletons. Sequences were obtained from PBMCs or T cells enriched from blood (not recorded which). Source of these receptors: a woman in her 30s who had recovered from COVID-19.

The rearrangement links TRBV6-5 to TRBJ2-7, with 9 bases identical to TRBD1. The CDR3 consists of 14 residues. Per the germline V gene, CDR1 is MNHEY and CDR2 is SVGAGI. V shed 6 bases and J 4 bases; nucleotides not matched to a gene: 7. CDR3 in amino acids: CASSRTGELYEQYF. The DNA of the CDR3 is TGTGCCAGCAGCCGGACAGGGGAGCTTTACGAGCAGTACTTC.

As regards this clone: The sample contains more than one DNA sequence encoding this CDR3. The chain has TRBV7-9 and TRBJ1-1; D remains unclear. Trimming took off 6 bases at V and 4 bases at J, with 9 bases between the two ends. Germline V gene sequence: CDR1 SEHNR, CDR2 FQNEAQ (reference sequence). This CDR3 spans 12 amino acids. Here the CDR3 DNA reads TGTGCCAGCAGTCTTAGTGGCACTGAAGCTTTCTTT. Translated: CASSLSGTEAFF.

Here the CDR3 DNA reads TGTGCCAGTAGTCCCACAGCGGGACCATACAATGAGCAGTTCTTC. Encoded protein: CASSPTAGPYNEQFF. This chain joins TRBV19 and TRBJ2-1; 7 bases line up with TRBD2. CDR3 length: 15 residues. With 5 bases clipped from V and 4 bases from J, the junction kept 8 bases outside the gene matches. The germline gives CDR1 LNHDA, CDR2 SQIVND (reference sequence).

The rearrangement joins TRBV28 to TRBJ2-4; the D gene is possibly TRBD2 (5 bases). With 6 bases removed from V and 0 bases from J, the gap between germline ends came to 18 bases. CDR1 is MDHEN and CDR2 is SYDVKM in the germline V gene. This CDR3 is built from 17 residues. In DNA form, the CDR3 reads TGTGCCAGCAGCCCCTACTCCAGCGGCGGAGCCAAAAACATTCAGTACTTC. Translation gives CASSPYSSGGAKNIQYF.

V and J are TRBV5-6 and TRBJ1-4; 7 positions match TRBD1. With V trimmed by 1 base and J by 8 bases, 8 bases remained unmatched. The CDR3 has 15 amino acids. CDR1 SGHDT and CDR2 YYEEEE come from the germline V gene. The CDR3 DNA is TGTGCCAGCAGCTTGAGGGCAGGGGGTAGCGAAAAACTGTTTTTT. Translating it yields CASSLRAGGSEKLFF. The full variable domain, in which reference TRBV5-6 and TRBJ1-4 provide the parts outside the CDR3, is DAGVTQSPTHLIKTRGQQVTLRCSPKSGHDTVSWYQQALGQGPQFIFQYYEEEERQRGNFPDRFSGHQFPNYSSELNVNALLLGDSALYLCASSLRAGGSEKLFFGSGTQLSVL.

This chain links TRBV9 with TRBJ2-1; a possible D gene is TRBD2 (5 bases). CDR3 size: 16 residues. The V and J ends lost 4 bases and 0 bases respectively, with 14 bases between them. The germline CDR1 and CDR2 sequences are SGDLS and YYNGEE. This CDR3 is CASSPASRASYNEQFF. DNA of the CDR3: TGTGCCAGCAGCCCCGCCTCGCGGGCCTCCTACAATGAGCAGTTCTTC.

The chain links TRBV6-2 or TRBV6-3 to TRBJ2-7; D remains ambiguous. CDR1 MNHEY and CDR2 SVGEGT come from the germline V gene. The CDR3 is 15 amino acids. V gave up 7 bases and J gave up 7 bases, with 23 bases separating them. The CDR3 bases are TGTGCCAGCACCCCCTCCCCGGTGCCTTCCGAGGAGCAGTACTTC. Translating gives CASTPSPVPSEEQYF.

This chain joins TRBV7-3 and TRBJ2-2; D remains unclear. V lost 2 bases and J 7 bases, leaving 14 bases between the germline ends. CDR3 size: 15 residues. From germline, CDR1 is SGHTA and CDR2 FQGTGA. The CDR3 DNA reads TGTGCCAGCAGCTTATCTGGCCGTTCTGGCGGGGAGCTGTTTTTT. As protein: CASSLSGRSGGELFF.

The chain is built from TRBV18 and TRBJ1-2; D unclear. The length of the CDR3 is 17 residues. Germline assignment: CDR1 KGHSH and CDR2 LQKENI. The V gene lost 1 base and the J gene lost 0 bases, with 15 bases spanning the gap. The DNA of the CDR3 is TGTGCCAGCTCACCACTTGATACCAGTCAAGCTAACTATGGCTACACCTTC. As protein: CASSPLDTSQANYGYTF.

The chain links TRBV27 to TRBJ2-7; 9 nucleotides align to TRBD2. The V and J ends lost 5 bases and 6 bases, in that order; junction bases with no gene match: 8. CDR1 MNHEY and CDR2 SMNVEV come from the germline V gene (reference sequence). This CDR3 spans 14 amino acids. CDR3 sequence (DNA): TGTGCCAGCAGTATAGCGGGAGATATGGGCGAGCAGTACTTC. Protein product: CASSIAGDMGEQYF.

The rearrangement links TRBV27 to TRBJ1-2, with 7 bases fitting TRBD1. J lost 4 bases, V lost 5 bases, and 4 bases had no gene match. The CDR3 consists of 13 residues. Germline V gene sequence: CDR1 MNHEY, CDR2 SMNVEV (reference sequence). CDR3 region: CASSQTGIYGYTF. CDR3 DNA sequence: TGTGCCAGCAGTCAGACAGGGATCTATGGCTACACCTTC.

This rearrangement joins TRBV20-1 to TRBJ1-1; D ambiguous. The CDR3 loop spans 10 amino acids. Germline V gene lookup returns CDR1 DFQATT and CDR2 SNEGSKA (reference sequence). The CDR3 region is CRTNGVGAFF. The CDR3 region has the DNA TGCAGGACTAATGGGGTCGGAGCTTTCTTT.

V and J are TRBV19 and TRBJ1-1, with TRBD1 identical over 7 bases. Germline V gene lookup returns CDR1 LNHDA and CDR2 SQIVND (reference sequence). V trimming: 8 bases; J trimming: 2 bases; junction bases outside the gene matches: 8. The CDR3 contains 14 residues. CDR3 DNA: TGTGCCAGTGGGTCGGGACAGAAAAACACTGAAGCTTTCTTT. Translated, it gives CASGSGQKNTEAFF.

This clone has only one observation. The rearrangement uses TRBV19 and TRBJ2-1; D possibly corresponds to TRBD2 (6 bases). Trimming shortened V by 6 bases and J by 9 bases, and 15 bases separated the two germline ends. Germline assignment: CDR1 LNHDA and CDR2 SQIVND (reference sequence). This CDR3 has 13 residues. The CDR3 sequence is CASSGSSLGEQFF. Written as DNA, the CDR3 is TGTGCCAGTAGCGGGAGTTCCCTCGGTGAGCAGTTCTTC.

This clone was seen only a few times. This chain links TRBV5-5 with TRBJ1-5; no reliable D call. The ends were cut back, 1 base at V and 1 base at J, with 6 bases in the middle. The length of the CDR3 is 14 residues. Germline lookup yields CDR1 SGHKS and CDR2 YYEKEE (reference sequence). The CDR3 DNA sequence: TGTGCCAGCAGCTTGCAGAGGAGCAATCAGCCCCAGCATTTT. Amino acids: CASSLQRSNQPQHF.

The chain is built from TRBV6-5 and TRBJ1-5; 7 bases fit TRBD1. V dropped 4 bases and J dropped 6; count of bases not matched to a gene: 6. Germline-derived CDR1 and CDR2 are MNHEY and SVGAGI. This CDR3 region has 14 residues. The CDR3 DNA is TGTGCCAGCAGTTTAGGGGGCGCGGGTCAGCCCCAGCATTTT. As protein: CASSLGGAGQPQHF.

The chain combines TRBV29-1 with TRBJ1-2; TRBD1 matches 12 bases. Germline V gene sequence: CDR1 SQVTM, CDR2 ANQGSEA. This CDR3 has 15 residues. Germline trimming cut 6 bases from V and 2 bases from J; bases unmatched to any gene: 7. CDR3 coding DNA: TGCAGCGTCCGGGACAGGGGGCTAGGGAACTATGGCTACACCTTC. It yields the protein CSVRDRGLGNYGYTF.